This T cell receptor beta chain comes out of a study of cytomegalovirus exposure and HLA in healthy donors. The CDR3 length is 14 residues. Deletions cut 5 bases from V and 6 bases from J, with 14 bases between. Germline CDR1 reads SGHVS; CDR2 reads FNYEAQ. To note about this clone: Its antigen is not identified.

Using immunoSEQ multiplex PCR, the repertoire was profiled, and TCRdb retains in-frame clones only, with some absent. Of 80,000 to 100,000 clones listed, around 90% are singletons. Study-wide points: Usually a TCR sequence was rare, but some public TCRs were found in many donors. Listed as cytomegalovirus-associated were approximately 160 TCR beta chains.

Sample: PBMCs. This clonotype was obtained from a woman in her 30s in good health and CMV-seronegative. The chain is built from TRBV7-6 and TRBJ1-5, with D perhaps TRBD1 (5 bases). The CDR3: CASSTREGSQPQHF. In DNA form, the CDR3 reads TGTGCCAGCAGCACCAGGGAGGGGAGTCAGCCCCAGCATTTT.